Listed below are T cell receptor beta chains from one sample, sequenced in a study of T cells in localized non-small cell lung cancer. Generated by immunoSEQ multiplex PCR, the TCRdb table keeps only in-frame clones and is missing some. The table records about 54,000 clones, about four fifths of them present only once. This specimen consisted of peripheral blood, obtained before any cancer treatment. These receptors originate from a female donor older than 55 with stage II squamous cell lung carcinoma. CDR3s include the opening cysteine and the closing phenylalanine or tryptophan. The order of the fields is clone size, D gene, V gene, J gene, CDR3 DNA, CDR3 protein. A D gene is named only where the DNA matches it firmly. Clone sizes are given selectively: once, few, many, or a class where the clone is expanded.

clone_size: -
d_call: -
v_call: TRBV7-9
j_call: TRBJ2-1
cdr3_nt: TGTGCCAGCAGTTCATCGGTAGGGATTGAGCAGTTCTTC
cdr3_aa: CASSSSVGIEQFF

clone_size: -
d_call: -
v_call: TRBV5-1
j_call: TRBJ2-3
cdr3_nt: TGCGCCAGCAGTCTCACTTTAGACACGCAGTATTTT
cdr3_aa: CASSLTLDTQYF

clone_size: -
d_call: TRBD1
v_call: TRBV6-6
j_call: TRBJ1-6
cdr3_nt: TGTGCCAGCAGTTTACAGGGGACGCCCCTCCACTTT
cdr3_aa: CASSLQGTPLHF

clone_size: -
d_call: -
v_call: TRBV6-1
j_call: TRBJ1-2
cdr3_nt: TGTGCCAGCACCTCTGAAGGAAGGGTGGGAGTTGGCTACACCTTC
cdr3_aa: CASTSEGRVGVGYTF

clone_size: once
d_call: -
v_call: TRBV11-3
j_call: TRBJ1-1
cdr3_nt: TGTGCCAGCAGCTTGGGGTTTGGGAACACTGAAGCTTTCTTT
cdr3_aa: CASSLGFGNTEAFF

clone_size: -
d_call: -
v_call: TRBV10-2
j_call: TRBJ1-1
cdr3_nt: TGCGCCAGCAGCCTACAGGGAAACACTGAAGCTTTCTTT
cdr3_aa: CASSLQGNTEAFF

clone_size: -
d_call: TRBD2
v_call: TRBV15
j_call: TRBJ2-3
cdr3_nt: TGTGCCACCAGCCGAGCGGGGGTTGGCCAGGCAGATACGCAGTATTTT
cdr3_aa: CATSRAGVGQADTQYF

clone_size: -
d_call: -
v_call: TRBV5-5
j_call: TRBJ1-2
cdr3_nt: TGTGCCAGCAGCCCCCCCGGGATCCCGGGTAACTATGGCTACACCTTC
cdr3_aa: CASSPPGIPGNYGYTF

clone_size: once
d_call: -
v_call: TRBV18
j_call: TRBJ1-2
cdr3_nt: TGTGCCAGCTCACCACCGACAGAGAGTTATGGCTACACCTTC
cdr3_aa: CASSPPTESYGYTF

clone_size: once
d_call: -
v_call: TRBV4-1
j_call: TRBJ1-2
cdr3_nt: TGCGCCAGCAGCCAAGGTGACAGAACTTATGGCTACACCTTC
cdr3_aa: CASSQGDRTYGYTF

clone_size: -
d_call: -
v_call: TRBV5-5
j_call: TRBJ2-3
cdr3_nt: TGTGCCAGCAGCTTGGCCCGGGGGCAGGGTTATGTAGCAGATACGCAGTATTTT
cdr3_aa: CASSLARGQGYVADTQYF

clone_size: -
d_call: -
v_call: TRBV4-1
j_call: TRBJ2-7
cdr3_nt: TGCGCCAGCAGCCCCGGGACAAGGGTCCCCTACGAGCAGTACTTC
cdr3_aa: CASSPGTRVPYEQYF

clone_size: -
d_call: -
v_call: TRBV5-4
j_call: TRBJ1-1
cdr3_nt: TGTGCCAGCAGCCCCTCCGAGGTACTGAGGGCTTTCTTT
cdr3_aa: CASSPSEVLRAFF

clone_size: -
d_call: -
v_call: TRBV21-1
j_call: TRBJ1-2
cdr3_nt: TGTGCCAGCAGCCGAGGTCATGGCTACACCTTC
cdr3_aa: CASSRGHGYTF

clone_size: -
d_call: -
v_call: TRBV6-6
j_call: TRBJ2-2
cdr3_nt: TGTGCCAGCAGTTACGGGCATAAAAGGCCCGGGGAGCTGTTTTTT
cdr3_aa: CASSYGHKRPGELFF

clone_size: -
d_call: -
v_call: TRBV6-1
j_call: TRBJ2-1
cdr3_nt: TGTGCCAGCAGTTGGTCACCCGCCTACAATGAGCAGTTCTTC
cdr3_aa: CASSWSPAYNEQFF

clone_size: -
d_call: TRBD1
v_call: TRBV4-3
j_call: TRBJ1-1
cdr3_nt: TGCGCCAGCAGCCAAGGGACAGGGGGCTTTGGGGCTTTCTTT
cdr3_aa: CASSQGTGGFGAFF

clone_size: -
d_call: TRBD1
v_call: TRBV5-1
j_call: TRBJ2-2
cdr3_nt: TGCGCCAGCAGCTCGGACAGGGGGCGAGACACCGGGGAGCTGTTTTTT
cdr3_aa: CASSSDRGRDTGELFF

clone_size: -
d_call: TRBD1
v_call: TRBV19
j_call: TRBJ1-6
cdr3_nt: TGTGCCAGTAGCGGGACAGGGATGTGGAATTCACCCCTCCACTTT
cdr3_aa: CASSGTGMWNSPLHF

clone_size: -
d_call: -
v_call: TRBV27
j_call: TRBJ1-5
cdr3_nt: TGTGCCAGCAGTCCCCCCCGCAGGGGACGGAATCAGCCCCAGCATTTT
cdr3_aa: CASSPPRRGRNQPQHF